This TCR beta chain was retrieved from a study of T cell responses to AZD1222 COVID-19 vaccine (dated by TCRdb to the early 2020s). About the study as a whole: A total of 233 trial participants underwent TCR sequencing, of whom some 210 received two doses of AZD1222 and 26 received two doses of the MenACWY control vaccine. Trial participants were enrolled by age into 18-55, 56-69 and 70-plus year subgroups, with roughly 160, 29 and 62 TCR-sequenced participants respectively. What the research found in general, with its limitations: Vaccine-associated CD4 TCRs spanned the whole spike protein, with dominant responses in regions 160-218 and 743-854. Because no samples from the day 14 peak response were available, repertoires could be characterized only after the peak T cell response. In the small 56-69-year group, the increase in depth fell short of significance, most likely because of low power. Only five to seven AZD1222 recipients were SARS-CoV-2 seropositive at baseline, limiting conclusions about previously exposed vaccinees. After two AZD1222 doses, spike-specific TCR breadth and depth were significantly higher than at day 0 and than in MenACWY recipients. Epitopes outside the regions mutated in the B.1.351 and B.1.1.7 variants were reportedly recognized by nearly half of the unique spike-specific TCRs. Participants were mostly white British, with more females than males. The authors suggested clonal diversity may have been underestimated.

According to the study, the label for this sample's time point signals: baseline before first vaccination. Reading the label with the study, this specimen's treatment or condition is: meningococcal conjugate vaccine given as trial control. Vaccinee samples were obtained from the UK trials COV001 and COV002, which included a single-blind randomized controlled phase 2/3 trial of AZD1222 (ChAdOx1 nCoV-19) in healthy adults. For TCRbeta chain sequencing, PBMC samples were collected from trial participants at day 0 and at day 28 after the second dose. V is cut back by 4 bases and J by 5 bases, with 14 bases in the junction unmatched. The CDR3 numbers 16 residues from cysteine through phenylalanine. The entry retains the CDR3 DNA only, 48 bases that are in frame from base 1. Looking up the germline V gene yields CDR1 SGHRS and CDR2 YFSETQ. The CDR3 regions of human TCRbeta chains were analyzed by immunosequencing. As for the authors' bioinformatics: TCRs in the repertoires were matched against a reference library of SARS-CoV-2-specific TCRs that had been generated with the MIRA antigen-specificity platform. Breadth was defined as the fraction of unique TCRs that were SARS-CoV-2-associated, and depth was defined as the fraction of total T cells that were SARS-CoV-2-associated. Each spike-specific TCR was assigned to its reactive spike region and to a CD4 or CD8 class using the MIRA data. Log10-transformed breadth and depth values were compared by one-way ANOVA with Sidak's multiple comparisons tests. In TCRdb, the immuneACCESS table is reduced to in-frame sequences with V and J assigned. These tables do not hold every clone; where another copy was compared, an unresolved V gene accounts for under half, and the others remain unexplained. V and J calls plus clone size are reproduced from that table; the DNA served to infer D and trimming. The sample table records around 88,000 clones; around nine tenths of these occur just once. The ten largest clones capture about 9.4% of the sample.

Turning to this clone: It lacks a known antigen. No base-level quality is on record; no much larger clone is a single base apart.

The sequence came from an adult in good health. The sequence is built from TRBV5-1 and TRBJ1-2; 7 central nucleotides agree with TRBD1. Sequenced material: peripheral blood, taken on day 0 of MenACWY control vaccination. The CDR3 region reads CASSPSPGQQSYGYTF. In nucleotide form, the sequence is TGCGCCAGCAGCCCCTCCCCGGGACAGCAATCATATGGCTACACCTTC. Full variable domain (CDR3 extended with the reference TRBV5-1 and TRBJ1-2 proteins): KAGVTQTPRYLIKTRGQQVTLSCSPISGHRSVSWYQQTPGQGLQFLFEYFSETQRNKGNFPGRFSGRQFSNSRSEMNVSTLELGDSALYLCASSPSPGQQSYGYTFGSGTRLTVV.